Shown below are 8 T cell receptor beta chains from a single sample sequenced in a study of CD8+ T cells in alopecia areata. RNA was extracted and reverse transcribed into cDNA as the sequencing template. Generated by immunoSEQ multiplex PCR, the TCRdb table keeps only in-frame clones and is missing some. The sample has 3,500 to 4,500 clones; under 80% are singletons. Treatment in this sample: oral pan-JAK inhibitor, 5-10 mg twice daily. Collected material from alopecia areata patients comprised lesional scalp punch biopsies and peripheral blood. The material sequenced was skin, taken at week 24, from a patient treated with tofacitinib. These receptors originate from a human donor with alopecia areata.

The rearrangement links TRBV29-1 to TRBJ2-1, with D perhaps TRBD2 (6 bases). Trimming shortened V by 4 bases and J by 8 bases, and 12 bases separated the two germline ends. The CDR3 totals 12 residues. The germline gives CDR1 SQVTM, CDR2 ANQGSEA. CDR3 amino acids: CSVAGGVYEQFF. The CDR3 DNA follows: TGCAGCGTTGCCGGAGGGGTATATGAGCAGTTCTTC.

V is TRBV7-2 and J is TRBJ2-1, with D uncertain. V was cut by 5 bases and J by 6 bases, with 17 bases left in between. The germline V gene has CDR1 SGHTA and CDR2 FQGNSA. The CDR3 is 15 amino acids. The chain's CDR3 is CASSPTPVLGNEQFF. As DNA, the CDR3 is TGTGCCAGCAGCCCCACTCCCGTCTTAGGCAATGAGCAGTTCTTC.

The chain carries TRBV4-3 and TRBJ2-3; the match to TRBD2 covers 7 bases. This CDR3 spans 21 amino acids. The ends lost 0 bases at V and 4 bases at J; junction bases unmatched: 22. Per the germline V gene, CDR1 is LGHNA and CDR2 is YSLEER. Here the CDR3 reads CASSQEYEMALAVRVADTQYF. The DNA of the CDR3 is TGCGCCAGCAGCCAAGAGTACGAAATGGCCCTAGCGGTCCGAGTGGCAGATACGCAGTATTTT.

The rearrangement uses TRBV10-1 and TRBJ2-3, with D uncertain. The CDR3 consists of 12 residues. V lost 4 bases, J lost 8 bases, and 10 bases lay in between. Germline V gene data show CDR1 as WNHNN and CDR2 as SYGVQD (reference sequence). In DNA form, the CDR3 reads TGCGCCAGCAGTGGATCCGGGCTTACGCAGTATTTT. Translating it yields CASSGSGLTQYF.

V and J are TRBV7-3 and TRBJ2-2, with unresolved D. Looked up from germline, CDR1 is SGHTA and CDR2 is FQGTGA. The CDR3 covers 15 residues. The V gene lost 5 bases and the J gene lost 6 bases, with 16 bases spanning the gap. CDR3 in amino acids: CASSPDPVGAGELFF. The CDR3 DNA sequence: TGTGCCAGCAGCCCCGACCCCGTTGGAGCCGGGGAGCTGTTTTTT. Together with reference TRBV7-3 and TRBJ2-2, the CDR3 gives the full variable domain: GAGVSQTPSNKVTEKGKYVELRCDPISGHTALYWYRQSLGQGPEFLIYFQGTGAADDSGLPNDRFFAVRPEGSVSTLKIQRTERGDSAVYLCASSPDPVGAGELFFGEGSRLTVL.

This clone showed up just a few times. The V and J genes are TRBV5-6 and TRBJ2-4; either TRBD1 or TRBD2 may supply D (5 bases each). This CDR3 is built from 15 residues. From germline, CDR1 is SGHDT and CDR2 YYEEEE. Trimming took off 4 bases at V and 0 bases at J, with 11 bases between the two ends. CDR3 in amino acids: CASSPGRSAKNIQYF. The CDR3 DNA sequence: TGTGCCAGCAGCCCGGGGCGGTCAGCCAAAAACATTCAGTACTTC. Based on the CDR3 plus reference TRBV5-6 and TRBJ2-4, the full variable domain is DAGVTQSPTHLIKTRGQQVTLRCSPKSGHDTVSWYQQALGQGPQFIFQYYEEEERQRGNFPDRFSGHQFPNYSSELNVNALLLGDSALYLCASSPGRSAKNIQYFGAGTRLSVL.

This rearrangement joins TRBV7-2 to TRBJ1-4, with 9 bases identical to TRBD1. Germline CDR1 is SGHTA and CDR2 is FQGNSA. V dropped 5 bases and J dropped 13; count of bases not matched to a gene: 11. The CDR3 is 14 residues long. The DNA for the CDR3 is TGTGCCAGCAGCCCAGGACAGGGGATTGAGTTACTGTTTTTT. Protein product: CASSPGQGIELLFF.

For the CDR3, the DNA is TGCGCCAGCAGTGAGCAGGGTGACAATTCACCCCTCCACTTT. It specifies CASSEQGDNSPLHF. The genes are TRBV10-2 and TRBJ1-6; D may be TRBD1 (5 bases). Germline CDR1 WSHSY, CDR2 SAAADI. This CDR3 contains 14 residues. The V gene lost 2 bases and the J gene lost 7 bases, with 9 bases spanning the gap.